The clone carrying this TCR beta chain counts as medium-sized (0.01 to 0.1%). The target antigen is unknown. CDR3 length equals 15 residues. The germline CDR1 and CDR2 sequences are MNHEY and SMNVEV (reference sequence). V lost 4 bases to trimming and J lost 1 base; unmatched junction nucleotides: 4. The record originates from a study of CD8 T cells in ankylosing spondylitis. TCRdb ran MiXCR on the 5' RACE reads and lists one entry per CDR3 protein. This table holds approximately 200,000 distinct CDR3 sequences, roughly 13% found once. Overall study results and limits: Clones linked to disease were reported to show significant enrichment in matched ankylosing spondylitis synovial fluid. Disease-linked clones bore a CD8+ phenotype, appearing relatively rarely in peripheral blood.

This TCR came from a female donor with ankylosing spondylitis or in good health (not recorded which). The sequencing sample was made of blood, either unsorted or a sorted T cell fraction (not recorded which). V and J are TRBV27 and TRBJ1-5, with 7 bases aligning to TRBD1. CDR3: CASSSRTGSNQPQHF. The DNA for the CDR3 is TGTGCCAGCAGTTCTAGGACAGGCAGCAATCAGCCCCAGCATTTT.